This T cell receptor beta chain was found in a study of beta chain features in type 1 diabetes. J lost 0 bases, V lost 2 bases, and 7 bases had no gene match. This CDR3 has 18 amino acids. Per germline, CDR1 LNHNV and CDR2 YYDKDF (reference sequence). This clone was counted between two and nine times. The authors sorted CD4+ naive, central memory, regulatory and stem cell-like memory cells via CD45RO/CCR7/CD25/CD127/CD95/CD27. All of the isolated RNA was reverse transcribed, so expressed TCRB transcripts were sequenced. The protocol was immunoSEQ multiplex PCR, while the TCRdb copy is restricted to in-frame clones and leaves out a portion. The profile shows under 400,000 clones, 15% to 20% of them singletons.

The rearrangement uses TRBV15 and TRBJ2-6, with TRBD1 matching 7 bases. The receptor was derived from a woman under 30 in good health. What was sequenced was naive CD4+ T cells from blood. CDR3 in amino acids: CATSRTRDSLSGANVLTF. CDR3 nucleotides: TGTGCCACCAGCAGAACTCGGGACAGCCTCTCTGGGGCCAACGTCCTGACTTTC.